A selection of T cell receptor beta chains follows, all from one sample in a study of shared clonotypes between healthy human individuals. Assay: immunoSEQ multiplex PCR; the TCRdb copy retains only in-frame clones and omits some. The data hold about 1.9 million clones, with 93% observed a single time. Sequencing used naive CD8+ T cells from PBMCs. The receptor set was obtained from a man aged 18 to 30 in good health. Some clones in this sample may be carry-over from other donors' samples. CDR3s include the opening cysteine and the closing phenylalanine or tryptophan. A D gene is named only where the DNA matches it firmly. Size is omitted from some rows. Given values are once, few, many or a class for expanded clones.

CDR3aa: CASSAVGSGQYNEQFF
CDR3nt: TGTGCCAGCAGTGCGGTTGGTAGCGGACAATACAATGAGCAGTTCTTC
j_gene: TRBJ2-1
v_gene: TRBV2
abundance: NA
d_gene: NA

CDR3aa: CASSDTGGITDTQYF
CDR3nt: TGTGCCAGCAGCGACACGGGGGGAATCACAGATACGCAGTATTTT
j_gene: TRBJ2-3
v_gene: TRBV7-3
abundance: NA
d_gene: TRBD2

CDR3aa: CASSPAGLGQPQHF
CDR3nt: TGTGCCAGCAGTCCCGCAGGGTTAGGTCAGCCCCAGCATTTT
j_gene: TRBJ1-5
v_gene: TRBV27
abundance: NA
d_gene: NA

CDR3aa: CASLGGRRDFYGYTF
CDR3nt: TGTGCCAGCCTGGGGGGGCGAAGGGATTTCTATGGCTACACCTTC
j_gene: TRBJ1-2
v_gene: TRBV2
abundance: NA
d_gene: NA

CDR3aa: CASSLRASQETQYF
CDR3nt: TGTGCCAGCAGTTTACGGGCCAGCCAAGAGACCCAGTACTTC
j_gene: TRBJ2-5
v_gene: TRBV27
abundance: NA
d_gene: NA

CDR3aa: CASSPYGTDTQYF
CDR3nt: TGTGCCAGTAGTCCGTACGGCACAGATACGCAGTATTTT
j_gene: TRBJ2-3
v_gene: TRBV19
abundance: NA
d_gene: NA

CDR3aa: CASSAPEGQLYSYEQYF
CDR3nt: TGCGCCAGCAGCGCGCCTGAGGGACAGCTATACTCCTACGAGCAGTACTTC
j_gene: TRBJ2-7
v_gene: TRBV5-1
abundance: NA
d_gene: TRBD1

CDR3aa: CASSLPPFVAGANVLTF
CDR3nt: TGTGCCAGCAGTTTACCACCCTTCGTGGCTGGGGCCAACGTCCTGACTTTC
j_gene: TRBJ2-6
v_gene: TRBV28
abundance: once
d_gene: NA

CDR3aa: CASRYHDLSNEQFF
CDR3nt: TGTGCCAGCAGGTATCACGACTTGAGTAATGAGCAGTTCTTC
j_gene: TRBJ2-1
v_gene: TRBV28
abundance: NA
d_gene: NA

CDR3aa: CASSEATTGLAGELFF
CDR3nt: TGTGCCAGCAGTGAAGCCACGACTGGTTTAGCCGGGGAGCTGTTTTTT
j_gene: TRBJ2-2
v_gene: TRBV6-1
abundance: NA
d_gene: NA

CDR3aa: CASSAGRGGFYEQYF
CDR3nt: TGTGCCAGCAGCGCCGGACGAGGGGGGTTCTACGAGCAGTACTTC
j_gene: TRBJ2-7
v_gene: TRBV7-6
abundance: NA
d_gene: NA

CDR3aa: CASSLEGTLLLYEQYF
CDR3nt: TGCGCCAGCAGCTTGGAAGGGACTCTGCTTCTCTACGAGCAGTACTTC
j_gene: TRBJ2-7
v_gene: TRBV5-1
abundance: NA
d_gene: NA

CDR3aa: CASSHLGQGQHGYTF
CDR3nt: TGCGCCAGCAGCCACCTGGGACAGGGACAACACGGCTACACCTTC
j_gene: TRBJ1-2
v_gene: TRBV4-1
abundance: NA
d_gene: TRBD1

CDR3aa: CASSQGGTTSYEQFF
CDR3nt: TGCGCCAGCAGCCAAGGTGGGACTACCTCATATGAGCAGTTCTTC
j_gene: TRBJ2-1
v_gene: TRBV4-3
abundance: NA
d_gene: TRBD2

CDR3aa: CASSRAGTALYEQYF
CDR3nt: TGTGCCAGCAGCCGCGCGGGGACAGCACTCTACGAGCAGTACTTC
j_gene: TRBJ2-7
v_gene: TRBV7-4
abundance: NA
d_gene: NA

CDR3aa: CASSWSGRSYNEQFF
CDR3nt: TGTGCCAGCAGTTGGAGCGGGAGGTCCTACAATGAGCAGTTCTTC
j_gene: TRBJ2-1
v_gene: TRBV27
abundance: NA
d_gene: TRBD2

CDR3aa: CASTQRGEYEQYF
CDR3nt: TGTGCCAGCACTCAAAGGGGCGAATACGAGCAGTACTTC
j_gene: TRBJ2-7
v_gene: TRBV27
abundance: NA
d_gene: NA

CDR3aa: CASSLPSPSGPYNEQFF
CDR3nt: TGTGCCAGCAGTTTACCTTCTCCTAGCGGGCCGTACAATGAGCAGTTCTTC
j_gene: TRBJ2-1
v_gene: TRBV27
abundance: NA
d_gene: TRBD2

CDR3aa: CASSLVRGLGNTEAFF
CDR3nt: TGTGCCAGCAGCTTAGTGAGGGGCCTAGGGAACACTGAAGCTTTCTTT
j_gene: TRBJ1-1
v_gene: TRBV11-2
abundance: NA
d_gene: NA

CDR3aa: CASHQTDSYEQYF
CDR3nt: TGTGCCAGCCATCAGACAGATTCCTACGAGCAGTACTTC
j_gene: TRBJ2-7
v_gene: TRBV27
abundance: NA
d_gene: NA

CDR3aa: CASSWGELFF
CDR3nt: TGTGCCAGCAGCTGGGGGGAGCTGTTTTTT
j_gene: TRBJ2-2
v_gene: TRBV7-9
abundance: NA
d_gene: NA

CDR3aa: CASSPDRSYEQYF
CDR3nt: TGTGCCAGCAGCCCGGACAGGAGCTACGAGCAGTACTTC
j_gene: TRBJ2-7
v_gene: TRBV13
abundance: NA
d_gene: TRBD1

CDR3aa: CASLGTGAEQYF
CDR3nt: TGTGCCAGCTTGGGGACAGGGGCCGAGCAGTACTTC
j_gene: TRBJ2-7
v_gene: TRBV2
abundance: NA
d_gene: TRBD1

CDR3aa: CASSERGGLVNGYTF
CDR3nt: TGTGCCAGCAGCGAGCGTGGGGGATTGGTCAATGGCTACACCTTC
j_gene: TRBJ1-2
v_gene: TRBV28
abundance: NA
d_gene: NA

CDR3aa: CASSLGFREGLAETQYF
CDR3nt: TGTGCCAGCAGTTTAGGTTTCCGGGAGGGCCTCGCAGAGACCCAGTACTTC
j_gene: TRBJ2-5
v_gene: TRBV27
abundance: NA
d_gene: TRBD2

CDR3aa: CASSLVVVRTTDQPQHF
CDR3nt: TGTGCCAGCAGCTTAGTGGTGGTACGGACTACTGATCAGCCCCAGCATTTT
j_gene: TRBJ1-5
v_gene: TRBV7-8
abundance: NA
d_gene: NA

CDR3aa: CASSLSGRAVLFF
CDR3nt: TGTGCCAGCAGTTTATCTGGCAGGGCCGTACTGTTTTTT
j_gene: TRBJ1-4
v_gene: TRBV28
abundance: NA
d_gene: NA

CDR3aa: CASSPRTSGSYEQYF
CDR3nt: TGTGCCAGCAGCCCTCGGACTAGCGGGAGTTACGAGCAGTACTTC
j_gene: TRBJ2-7
v_gene: TRBV7-6
abundance: NA
d_gene: TRBD2

CDR3aa: CASPPPARVDTEAFF
CDR3nt: TGTGCCAGCCCACCCCCGGCCAGGGTGGACACTGAAGCTTTCTTT
j_gene: TRBJ1-1
v_gene: TRBV18
abundance: once
d_gene: NA